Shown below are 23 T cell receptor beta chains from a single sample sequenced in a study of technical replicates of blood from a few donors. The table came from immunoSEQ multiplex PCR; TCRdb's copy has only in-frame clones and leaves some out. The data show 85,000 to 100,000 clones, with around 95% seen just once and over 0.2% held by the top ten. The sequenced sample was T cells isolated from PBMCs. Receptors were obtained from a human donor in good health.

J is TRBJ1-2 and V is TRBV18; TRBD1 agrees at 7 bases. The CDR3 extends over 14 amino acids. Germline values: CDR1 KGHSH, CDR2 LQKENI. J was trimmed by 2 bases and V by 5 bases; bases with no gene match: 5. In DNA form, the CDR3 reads TGTGCCAGCTCAGACAGGGAGACAAACTATGGCTACACCTTC. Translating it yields CASSDRETNYGYTF.

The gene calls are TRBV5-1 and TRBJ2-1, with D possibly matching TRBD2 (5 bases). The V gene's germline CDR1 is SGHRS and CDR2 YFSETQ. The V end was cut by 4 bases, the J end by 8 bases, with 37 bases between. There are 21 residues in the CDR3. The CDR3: CASSTARPGARASGVSHEQFF. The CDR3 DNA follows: TGCGCCAGCAGCACCGCCCGGCCCGGAGCCCGCGCCAGCGGAGTCTCCCATGAGCAGTTCTTC.

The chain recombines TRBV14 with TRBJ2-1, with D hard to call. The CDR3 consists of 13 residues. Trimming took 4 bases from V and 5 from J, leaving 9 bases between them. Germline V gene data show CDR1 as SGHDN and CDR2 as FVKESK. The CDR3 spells CASSRRANNEQFF. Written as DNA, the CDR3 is TGTGCCAGCAGCCGTCGCGCCAACAATGAGCAGTTCTTC. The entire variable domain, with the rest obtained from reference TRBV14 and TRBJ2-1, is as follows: EAGVTQFPSHSVIEKGQTVTLRCDPISGHDNLYWYRRVMGKEIKFLLHFVKESKQDESGMPNNRFLAERTGGTYSTLKVQPAELEDSGVYFCASSRRANNEQFFGPGTRLTVL.

CDR3 region: CASSPGTSGADTQYF. The CDR3 DNA follows: TGTGCCAGCAGCCCAGGGACTAGCGGGGCAGATACGCAGTATTTT. The chain is built from TRBV7-7 and TRBJ2-3; TRBD2 matches at 13 bases. J lost 4 bases, V lost 5 bases, and 3 bases had no gene match. The V gene's germline CDR1 is SSHAT and CDR2 FNYEAQ (reference sequence). CDR3 length equals 15 residues.

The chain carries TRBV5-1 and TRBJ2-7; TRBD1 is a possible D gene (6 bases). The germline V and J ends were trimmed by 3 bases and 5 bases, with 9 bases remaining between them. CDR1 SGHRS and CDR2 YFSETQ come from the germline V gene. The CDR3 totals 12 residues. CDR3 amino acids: CASSWDTDEQYF. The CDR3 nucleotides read TGCGCCAGCAGCTGGGACACCGACGAGCAGTACTTC.

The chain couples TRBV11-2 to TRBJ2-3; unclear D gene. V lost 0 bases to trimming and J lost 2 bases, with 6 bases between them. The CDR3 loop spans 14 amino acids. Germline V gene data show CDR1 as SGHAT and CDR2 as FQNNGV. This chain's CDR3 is CASSLDVHTDTQYF. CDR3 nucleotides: TGTGCCAGCAGCTTAGATGTCCACACAGATACGCAGTATTTT.

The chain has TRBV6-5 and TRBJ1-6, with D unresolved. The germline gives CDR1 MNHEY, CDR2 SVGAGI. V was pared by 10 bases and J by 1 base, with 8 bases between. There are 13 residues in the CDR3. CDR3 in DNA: TGTGCCACTCACAGATCCTATAATTCACCCCTCCACTTT. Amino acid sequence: CATHRSYNSPLHF.

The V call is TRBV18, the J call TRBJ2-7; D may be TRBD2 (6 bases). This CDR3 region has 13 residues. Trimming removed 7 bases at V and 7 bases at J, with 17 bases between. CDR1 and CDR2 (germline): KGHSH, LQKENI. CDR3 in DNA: TGTGCCAGCTGCCCCGGGGGATCGGGGGAGCAGTACTTC. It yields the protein CASCPGGSGEQYF.

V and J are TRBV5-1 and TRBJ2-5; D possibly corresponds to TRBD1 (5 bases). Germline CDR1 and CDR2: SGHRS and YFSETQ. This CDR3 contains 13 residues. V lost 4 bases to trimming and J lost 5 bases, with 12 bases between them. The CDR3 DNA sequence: TGCGCCAGCAGCATTGACAGTACGGAGACCCAGTACTTC. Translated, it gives CASSIDSTETQYF.

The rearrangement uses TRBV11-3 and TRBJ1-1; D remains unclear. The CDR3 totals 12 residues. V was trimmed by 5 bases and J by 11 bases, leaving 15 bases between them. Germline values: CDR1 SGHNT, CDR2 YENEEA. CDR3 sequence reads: CASSQDSRRAFF. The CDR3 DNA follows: TGTGCCAGCAGCCAGGACTCCCGGCGGGCTTTCTTT.

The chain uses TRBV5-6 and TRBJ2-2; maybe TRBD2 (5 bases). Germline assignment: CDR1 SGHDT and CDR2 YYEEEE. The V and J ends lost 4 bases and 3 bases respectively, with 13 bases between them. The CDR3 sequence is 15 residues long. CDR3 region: CASSPSEVDTGELFF. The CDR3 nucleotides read TGTGCCAGCAGCCCATCGGAGGTAGACACCGGGGAGCTGTTTTTT.

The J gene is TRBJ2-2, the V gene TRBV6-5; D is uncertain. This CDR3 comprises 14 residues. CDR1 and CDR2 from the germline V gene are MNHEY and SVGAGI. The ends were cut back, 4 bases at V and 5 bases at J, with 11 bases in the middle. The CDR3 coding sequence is TGTGCCAGCAGTTTTTTGGCGGTGACCGGGGAGCTGTTTTTT. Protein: CASSFLAVTGELFF.

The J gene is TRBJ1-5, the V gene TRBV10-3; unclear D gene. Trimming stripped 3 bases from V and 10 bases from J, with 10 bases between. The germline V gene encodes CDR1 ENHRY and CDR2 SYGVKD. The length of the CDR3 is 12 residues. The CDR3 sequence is CAISERQAPQHF. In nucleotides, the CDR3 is TGTGCCATCAGTGAACGGCAGGCCCCCCAGCATTTT.

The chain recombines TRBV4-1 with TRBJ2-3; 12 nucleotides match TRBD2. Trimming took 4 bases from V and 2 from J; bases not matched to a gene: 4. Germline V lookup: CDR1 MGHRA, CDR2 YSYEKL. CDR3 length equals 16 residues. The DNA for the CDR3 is TGCGCCAGCAGCCGACTAGCGGGAGTGTTCACAGATACGCAGTATTTT. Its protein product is CASSRLAGVFTDTQYF.

The CDR3 bases are TGTGCCATCAGTGAGTCGTGGGAGGCCGGGGAGCTGTTTTTT. Translated: CAISESWEAGELFF. The genes are TRBV10-3 and TRBJ2-2; maybe TRBD2 (6 bases). The CDR3 sequence is 14 residues long. V shed 0 bases and J shed 6 bases, with 8 bases lying between them. Germline lookup yields CDR1 ENHRY and CDR2 SYGVKD.

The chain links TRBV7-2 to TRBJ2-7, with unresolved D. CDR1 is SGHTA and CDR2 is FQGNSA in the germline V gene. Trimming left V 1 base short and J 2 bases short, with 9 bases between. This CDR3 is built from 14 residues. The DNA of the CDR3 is TGTGCCAGCAGCTTAGGTCCGCCGGCCTACGAGCAGTACTTC. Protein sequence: CASSLGPPAYEQYF.

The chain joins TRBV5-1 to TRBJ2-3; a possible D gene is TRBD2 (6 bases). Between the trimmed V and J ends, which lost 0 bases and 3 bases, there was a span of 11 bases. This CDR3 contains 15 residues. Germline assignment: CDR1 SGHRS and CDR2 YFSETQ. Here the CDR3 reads CASSLGRAGTDTQYF. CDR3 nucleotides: TGCGCCAGCAGCTTGGGGCGGGCGGGGACAGATACGCAGTATTTT.

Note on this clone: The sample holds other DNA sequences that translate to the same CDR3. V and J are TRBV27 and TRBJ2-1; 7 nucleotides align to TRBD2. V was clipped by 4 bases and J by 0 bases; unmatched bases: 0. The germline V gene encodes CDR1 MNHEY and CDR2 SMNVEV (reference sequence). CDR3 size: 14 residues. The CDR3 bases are TGTGCCAGCAGTTCGGGGGGCTCCTACAATGAGCAGTTCTTC. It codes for CASSSGGSYNEQFF.

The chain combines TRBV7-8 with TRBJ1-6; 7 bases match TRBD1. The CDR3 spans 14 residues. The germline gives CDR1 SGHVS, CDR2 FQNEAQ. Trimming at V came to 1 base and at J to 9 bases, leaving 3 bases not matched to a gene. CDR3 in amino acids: CASSLGQGFSPLHF. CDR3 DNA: TGTGCCAGCAGCTTAGGACAGGGTTTTTCACCCCTCCACTTT.

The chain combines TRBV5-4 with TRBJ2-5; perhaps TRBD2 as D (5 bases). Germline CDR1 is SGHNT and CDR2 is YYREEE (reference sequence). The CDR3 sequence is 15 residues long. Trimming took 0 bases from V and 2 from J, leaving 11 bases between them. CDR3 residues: CASSLDFGKQETQYF. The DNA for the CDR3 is TGTGCCAGCAGCTTGGATTTCGGGAAACAAGAGACCCAGTACTTC.

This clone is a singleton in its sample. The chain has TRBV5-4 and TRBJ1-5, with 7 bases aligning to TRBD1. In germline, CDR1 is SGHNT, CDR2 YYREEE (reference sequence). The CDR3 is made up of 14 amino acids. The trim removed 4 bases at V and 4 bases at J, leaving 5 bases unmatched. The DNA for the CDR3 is TGTGCCAGCAGCCAGACAGGGTCAAATCAGCCCCAGCATTTT. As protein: CASSQTGSNQPQHF.

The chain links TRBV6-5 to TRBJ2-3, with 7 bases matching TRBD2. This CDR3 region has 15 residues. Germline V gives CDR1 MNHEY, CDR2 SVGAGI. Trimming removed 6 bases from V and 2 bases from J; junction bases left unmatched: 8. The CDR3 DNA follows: TGTGCCAGCAGCCCCGGGACTATTGACACAGATACGCAGTATTTT. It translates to CASSPGTIDTDTQYF.

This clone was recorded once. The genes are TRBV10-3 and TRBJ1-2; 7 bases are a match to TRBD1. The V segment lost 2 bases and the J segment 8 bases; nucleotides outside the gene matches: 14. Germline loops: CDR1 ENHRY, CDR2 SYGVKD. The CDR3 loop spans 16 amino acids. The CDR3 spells CAISEEGGQGRGGYTF. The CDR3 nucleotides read TGTGCCATCAGTGAGGAAGGGGGCCAGGGGCGTGGAGGCTACACCTTC.